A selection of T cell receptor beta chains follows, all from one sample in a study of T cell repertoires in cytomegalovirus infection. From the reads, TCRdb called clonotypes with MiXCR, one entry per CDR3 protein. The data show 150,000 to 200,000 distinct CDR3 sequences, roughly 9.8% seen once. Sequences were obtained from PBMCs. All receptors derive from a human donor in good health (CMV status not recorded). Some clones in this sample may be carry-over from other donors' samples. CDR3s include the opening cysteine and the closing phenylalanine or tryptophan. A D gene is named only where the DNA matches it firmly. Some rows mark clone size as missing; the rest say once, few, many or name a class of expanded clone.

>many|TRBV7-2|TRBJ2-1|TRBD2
CASSLSGSSYNEQFF
TGTGCCAGCAGCCTTAGCGGGAGTTCGTACAATGAGCAGTTCTTC
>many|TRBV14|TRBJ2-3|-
CASSPTMGTQYF
TGTGCCAGCAGCCCAACGATGGGTACGCAGTATTTT
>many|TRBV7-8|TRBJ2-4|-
CASSLGAYFSPKNIQYF
TGTGCCAGCAGCTTAGGTGCTTACTTTAGTCCCAAAAACATTCAGTACTTC
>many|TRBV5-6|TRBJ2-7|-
CASSLGDITYEQYF
TGTGCCAGCAGCTTGGGCGACATTACCTACGAGCAGTACTTC
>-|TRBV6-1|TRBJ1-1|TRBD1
CASTTGVQAFF
TGTGCCAGCACCACAGGGGTGCAAGCTTTCTTT
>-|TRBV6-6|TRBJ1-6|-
CASSRLGVRYSPLHF
TGTGCCAGCAGCAGGCTCGGGGTCAGGTATTCACCCCTCCACTTT
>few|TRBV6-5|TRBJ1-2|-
CASSYRQAARGYTF
TGTGCCAGCAGTTACAGACAGGCGGCGAGGGGCTACACCTTC
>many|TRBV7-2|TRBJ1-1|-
CASSLRVGYMNTEAFF
TGTGCCAGCAGCTTAAGGGTTGGGTATATGAACACTGAAGCTTTCTTT
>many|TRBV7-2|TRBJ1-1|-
CASSLFWNTEAFF
TGTGCCAGCAGCTTATTCTGGAACACTGAAGCTTTCTTT
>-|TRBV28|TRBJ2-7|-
CASSLVGYSYEQYF
TGTGCCAGCAGTTTAGTTGGGTACTCCTACGAGCAGTACTTC
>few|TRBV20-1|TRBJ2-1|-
CSARDRGSGRGYNEQFF
TGCAGTGCTAGAGATCGGGGCTCAGGCAGAGGATACAATGAGCAGTTCTTC
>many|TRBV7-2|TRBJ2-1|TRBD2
CASSYLAGGLYNEQFF
TGTGCCAGCAGCTACCTAGCGGGGGGGTTGTACAATGAGCAGTTCTTC
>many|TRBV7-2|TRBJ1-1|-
CASSLKNSPPNTEAFF
TGTGCCAGCAGCTTAAAAAACAGTCCACCGAACACTGAAGCTTTCTTT
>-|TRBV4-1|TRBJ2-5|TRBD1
CASSYGTAQETQYF
TGCGCCAGCAGCTACGGGACAGCTCAAGAGACCCAGTACTTC
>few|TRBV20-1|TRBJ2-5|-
CSARDGGGTQYF
TGCAGTGCTAGGGATGGAGGGGGGACCCAGTACTTC
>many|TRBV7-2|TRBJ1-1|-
CASSLDQGQNTEAFF
TGTGCCAGCAGCTTAGATCAGGGGCAGAACACTGAAGCTTTCTTT
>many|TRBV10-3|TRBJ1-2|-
CAISGYSWDGSNYGYTF
TGTGCCATCAGCGGGTATTCGTGGGACGGATCTAACTATGGCTACACCTTC
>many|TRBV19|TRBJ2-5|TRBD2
CASSMGQRDGETQYF
TGTGCCAGTAGTATGGGCCAGCGGGACGGAGAGACCCAGTACTTC
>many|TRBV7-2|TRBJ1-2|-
CASSLGQVIRYGYTF
TGTGCCAGCAGCTTAGGACAGGTCATACGCTATGGCTACACCTTC
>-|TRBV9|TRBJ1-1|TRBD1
CASSAGPGQGSNTEAFF
TGTGCCAGCAGCGCGGGCCCAGGACAGGGGTCGAACACTGAAGCTTTCTTT